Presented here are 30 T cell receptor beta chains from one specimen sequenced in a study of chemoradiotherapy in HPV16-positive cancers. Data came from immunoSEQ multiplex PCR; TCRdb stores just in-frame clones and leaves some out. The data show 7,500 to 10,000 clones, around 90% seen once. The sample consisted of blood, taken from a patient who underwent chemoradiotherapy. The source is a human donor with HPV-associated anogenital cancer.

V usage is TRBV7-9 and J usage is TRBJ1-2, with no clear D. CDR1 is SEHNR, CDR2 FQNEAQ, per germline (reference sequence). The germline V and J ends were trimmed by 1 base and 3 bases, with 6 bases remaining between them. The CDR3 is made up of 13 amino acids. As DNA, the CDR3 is TGTGCCAGCAGCTTAGGCTTCGACTATGGCTACACCTTC. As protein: CASSLGFDYGYTF.

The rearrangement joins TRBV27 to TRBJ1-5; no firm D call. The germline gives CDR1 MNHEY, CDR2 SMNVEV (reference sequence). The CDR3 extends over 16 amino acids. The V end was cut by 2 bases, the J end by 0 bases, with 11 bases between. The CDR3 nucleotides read TGTGCCAGCAGTTTAGATCCTTCGAGTAGCAATCAGCCCCAGCATTTT. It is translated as CASSLDPSSSNQPQHF.

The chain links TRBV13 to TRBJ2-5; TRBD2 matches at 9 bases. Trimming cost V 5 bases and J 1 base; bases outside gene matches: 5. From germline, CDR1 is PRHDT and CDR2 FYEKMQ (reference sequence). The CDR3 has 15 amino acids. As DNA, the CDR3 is TGTGCCAGCAGCCCGGGGACTAGCTTCCAAGAGACCCAGTACTTC. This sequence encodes CASSPGTSFQETQYF.

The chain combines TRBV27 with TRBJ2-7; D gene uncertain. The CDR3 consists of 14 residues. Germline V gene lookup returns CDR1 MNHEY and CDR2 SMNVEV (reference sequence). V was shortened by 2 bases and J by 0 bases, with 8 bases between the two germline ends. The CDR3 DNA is TGTGCCAGCAGTTTAGATAGGGTCTCCTACGAGCAGTACTTC. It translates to CASSLDRVSYEQYF.

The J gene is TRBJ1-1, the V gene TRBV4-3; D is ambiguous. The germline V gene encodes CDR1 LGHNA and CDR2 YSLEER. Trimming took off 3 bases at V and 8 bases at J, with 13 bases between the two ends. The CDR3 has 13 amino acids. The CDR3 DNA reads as TGCGCCAGCAGCCAGGTGCCGGGGTCCGAAGCTTTCTTT. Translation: CASSQVPGSEAFF.

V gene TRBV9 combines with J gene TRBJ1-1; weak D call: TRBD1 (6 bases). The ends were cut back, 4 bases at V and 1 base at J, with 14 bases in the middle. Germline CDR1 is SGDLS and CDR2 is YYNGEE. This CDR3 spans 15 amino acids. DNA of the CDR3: TGTGCCAGCAGCAGGGGGGGCCCTCAGAACACTGAAGCTTTCTTT. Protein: CASSRGGPQNTEAFF.

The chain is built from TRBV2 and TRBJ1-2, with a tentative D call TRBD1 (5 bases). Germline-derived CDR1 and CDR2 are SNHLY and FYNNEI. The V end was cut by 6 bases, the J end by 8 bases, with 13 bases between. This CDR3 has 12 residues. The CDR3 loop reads CASRQDLGGYTF. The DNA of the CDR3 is TGTGCCAGCAGACAGGACCTCGGAGGCTACACCTTC.

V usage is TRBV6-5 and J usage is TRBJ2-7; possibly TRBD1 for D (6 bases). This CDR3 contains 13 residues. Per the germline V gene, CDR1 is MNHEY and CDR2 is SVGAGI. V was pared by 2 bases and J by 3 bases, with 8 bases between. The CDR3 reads CASSYQQGYEQYV. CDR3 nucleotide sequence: TGTGCCAGCAGTTACCAACAGGGCTACGAGCAGTACGTC.

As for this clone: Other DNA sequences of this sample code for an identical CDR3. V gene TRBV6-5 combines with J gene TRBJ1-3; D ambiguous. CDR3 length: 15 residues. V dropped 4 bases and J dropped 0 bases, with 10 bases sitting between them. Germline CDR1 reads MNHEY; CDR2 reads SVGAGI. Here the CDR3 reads CASSLRRTSGNTIYF. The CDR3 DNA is TGTGCCAGCAGTTTAAGACGGACCTCTGGAAACACCATATATTTT.

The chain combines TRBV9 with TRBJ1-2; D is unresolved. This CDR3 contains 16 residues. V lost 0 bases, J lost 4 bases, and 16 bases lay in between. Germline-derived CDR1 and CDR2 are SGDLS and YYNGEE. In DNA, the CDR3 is TGTGCCAGCAGCGTAGTCAGGACCTCCAGCCCCTATGGCTACACCTTC. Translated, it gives CASSVVRTSSPYGYTF.

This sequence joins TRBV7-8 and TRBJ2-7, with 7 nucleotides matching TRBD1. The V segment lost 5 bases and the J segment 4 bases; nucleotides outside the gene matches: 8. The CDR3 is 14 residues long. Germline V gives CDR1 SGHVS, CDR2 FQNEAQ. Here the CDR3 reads CASSNTGAIYEQYF. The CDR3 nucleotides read TGTGCCAGCAGCAATACAGGGGCGATATACGAGCAGTACTTC.

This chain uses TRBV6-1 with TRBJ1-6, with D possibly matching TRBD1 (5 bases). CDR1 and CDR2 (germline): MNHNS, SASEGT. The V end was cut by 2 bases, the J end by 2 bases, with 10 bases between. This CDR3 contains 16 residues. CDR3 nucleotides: TGTGCCAGCAGTGAACAGGGAAGCGCCTATAATTCACCCCTCCACTTT. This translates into CASSEQGSAYNSPLHF.

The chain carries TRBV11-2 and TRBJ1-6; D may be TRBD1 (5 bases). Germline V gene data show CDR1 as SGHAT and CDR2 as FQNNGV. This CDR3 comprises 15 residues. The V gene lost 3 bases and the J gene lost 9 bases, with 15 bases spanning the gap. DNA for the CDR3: TGTGCCAGCAGCTTGACAGCCGGCCTGGGTTCACCCCTCCACTTT. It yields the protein CASSLTAGLGSPLHF.

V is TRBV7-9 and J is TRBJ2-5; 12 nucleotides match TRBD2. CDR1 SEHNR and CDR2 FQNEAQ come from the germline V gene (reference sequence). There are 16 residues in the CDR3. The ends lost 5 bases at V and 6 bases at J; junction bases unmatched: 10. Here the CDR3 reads CASSPTSGGNGKTQYF. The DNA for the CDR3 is TGTGCCAGCAGCCCAACTAGCGGGGGGAATGGCAAGACCCAGTACTTC.

The CDR3 DNA is TGTGCCAGCTCGCCCGACAGGGACTATGGCTACACCTTC. This encodes CASSPDRDYGYTF. The chain couples TRBV18 to TRBJ1-2; 7 bases align to TRBD1. This CDR3 is 13 amino acids long. Germline CDR1 reads KGHSH; CDR2 reads LQKENI. V was pared by 6 bases and J by 3 bases, with 4 bases of the junction left unmatched. The full variable domain, completed using reference TRBV18 and TRBJ1-2, is NAGVMQNPRHLVRRRGQEARLRCSPMKGHSHVYWYRQLPEEGLKFMVYLQKENIIDESGMPKERFSAEFPKEGPSILRIQQVVRGDSAAYFCASSPDRDYGYTFGSGTRLTVV.

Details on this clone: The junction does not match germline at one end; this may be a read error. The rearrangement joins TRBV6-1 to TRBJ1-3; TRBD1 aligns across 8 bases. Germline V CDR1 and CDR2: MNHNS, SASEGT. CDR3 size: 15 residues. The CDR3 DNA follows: TGTGCCAGCAGAGAAGGGACAGGTCACGGAAACACCATATATTTT. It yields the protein CASREGTGHGNTIYF.

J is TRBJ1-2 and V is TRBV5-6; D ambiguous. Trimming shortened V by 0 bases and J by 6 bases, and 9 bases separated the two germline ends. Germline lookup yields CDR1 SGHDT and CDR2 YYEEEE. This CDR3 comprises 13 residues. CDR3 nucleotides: TGTGCCAGCAGCTTGGGGCTCGGGGATGGCTACACCTTC. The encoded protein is CASSLGLGDGYTF.

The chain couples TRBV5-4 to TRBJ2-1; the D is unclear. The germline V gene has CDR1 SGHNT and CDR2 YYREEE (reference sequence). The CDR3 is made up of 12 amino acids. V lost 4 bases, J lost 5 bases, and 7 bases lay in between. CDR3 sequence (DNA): TGTGCCAGCAGCACGCAGAACAATGAGCAGTTCTTC. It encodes CASSTQNNEQFF. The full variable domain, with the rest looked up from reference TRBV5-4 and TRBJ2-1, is ETGVTQSPTHLIKTRGQQVTLRCSSQSGHNTVSWYQQALGQGPQFIFQYYREEENGRGNFPPRFSGLQFPNYSSELNVNALELDDSALYLCASSTQNNEQFFGPGTRLTVL.

Here the CDR3 reads CASRQTGGDIQYF. CDR3 DNA: TGTGCCAGCAGGCAGACAGGGGGGGACATTCAGTACTTC. The chain is built from TRBV6-5 and TRBJ2-4; 9 bases line up with TRBD1. The CDR3 loop spans 13 amino acids. J was trimmed by 8 bases and V by 6 bases; bases with no gene match: 5. Germline lookup yields CDR1 MNHEY and CDR2 SVGAGI.

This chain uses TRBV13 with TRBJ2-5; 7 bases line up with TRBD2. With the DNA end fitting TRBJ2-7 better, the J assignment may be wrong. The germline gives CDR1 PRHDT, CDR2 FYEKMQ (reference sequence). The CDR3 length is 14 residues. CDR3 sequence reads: CASSSSGTTYEQYF. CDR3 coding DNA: TGTGCCAGCAGCTCATCCGGGACTACCTACGAGCAGTACTTC.

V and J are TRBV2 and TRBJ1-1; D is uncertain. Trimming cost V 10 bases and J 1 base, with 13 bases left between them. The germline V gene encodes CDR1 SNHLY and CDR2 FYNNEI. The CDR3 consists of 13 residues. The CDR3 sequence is CATRTDTNTEAFF. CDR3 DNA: TGTGCCACCCGTACAGACACGAACACTGAAGCTTTCTTT. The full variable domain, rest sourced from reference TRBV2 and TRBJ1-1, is EPEVTQTPSHQVTQMGQEVILRCVPISNHLYFYWYRQILGQKVEFLVSFYNNEISEKSEIFDDQFSVERPDGSNFTLKIRSTKLEDSAMYFCATRTDTNTEAFFGQGTRLTVV.

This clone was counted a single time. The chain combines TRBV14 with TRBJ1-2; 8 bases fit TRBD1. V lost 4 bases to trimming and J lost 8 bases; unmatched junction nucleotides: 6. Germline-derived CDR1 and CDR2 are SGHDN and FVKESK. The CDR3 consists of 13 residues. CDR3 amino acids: CASSRGQVFGYTF. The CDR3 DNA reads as TGTGCCAGCAGCCGGGGACAGGTATTCGGCTACACCTTC.

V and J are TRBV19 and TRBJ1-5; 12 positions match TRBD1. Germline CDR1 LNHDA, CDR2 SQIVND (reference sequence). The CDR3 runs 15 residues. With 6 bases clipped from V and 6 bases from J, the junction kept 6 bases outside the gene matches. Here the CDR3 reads CASRVGQGAIQPQHF. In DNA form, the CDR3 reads TGTGCCAGTAGGGTGGGACAGGGGGCAATTCAGCCCCAGCATTTT. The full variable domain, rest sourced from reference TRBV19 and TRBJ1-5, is DGGITQSPKYLFRKEGQNVTLSCEQNLNHDAMYWYRQDPGQGLRLIYYSQIVNDFQKGDIAEGYSVSREKKESFPLTVTSAQKNPTAFYLCASRVGQGAIQPQHFGDGTRLSIL.

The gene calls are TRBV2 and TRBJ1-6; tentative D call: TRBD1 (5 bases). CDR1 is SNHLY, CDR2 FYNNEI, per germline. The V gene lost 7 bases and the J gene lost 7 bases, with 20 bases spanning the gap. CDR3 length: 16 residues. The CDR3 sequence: CASTQWQAGKNSPLHF. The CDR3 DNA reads TGTGCCAGCACCCAATGGCAGGCAGGGAAGAATTCACCCCTCCACTTT.

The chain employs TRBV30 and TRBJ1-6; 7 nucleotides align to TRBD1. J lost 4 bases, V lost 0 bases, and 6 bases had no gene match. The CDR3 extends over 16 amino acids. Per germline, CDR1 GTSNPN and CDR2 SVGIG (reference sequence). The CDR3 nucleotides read TGTGCCTGGAGTGTGAAACAGGGGTCGTATAATTCACCCCTCCACTTT. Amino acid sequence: CAWSVKQGSYNSPLHF.

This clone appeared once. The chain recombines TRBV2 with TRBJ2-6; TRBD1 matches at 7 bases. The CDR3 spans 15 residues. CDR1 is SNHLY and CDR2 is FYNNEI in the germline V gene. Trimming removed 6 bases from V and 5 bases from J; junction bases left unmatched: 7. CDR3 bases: TGTGCCAGCAGACCTGACAGGGAGCGGGCCAACGTCCTGACTTTC. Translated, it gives CASRPDRERANVLTF. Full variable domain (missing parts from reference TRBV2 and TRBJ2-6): EPEVTQTPSHQVTQMGQEVILRCVPISNHLYFYWYRQILGQKVEFLVSFYNNEISEKSEIFDDQFSVERPDGSNFTLKIRSTKLEDSAMYFCASRPDRERANVLTFGAGSRLTVL.

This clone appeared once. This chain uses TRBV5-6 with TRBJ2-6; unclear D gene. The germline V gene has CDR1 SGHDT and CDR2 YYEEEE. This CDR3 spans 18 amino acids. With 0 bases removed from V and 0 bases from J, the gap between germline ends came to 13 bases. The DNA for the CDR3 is TGTGCCAGCAGCTTGGAAGGAGTGACTTTCTCTGGGGCCAACGTCCTGACTTTC. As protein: CASSLEGVTFSGANVLTF.

The DNA of the CDR3 is TGTGCCAGCAGTCACAAAAGCAATCAGCCCCAGCATTTT. Protein product: CASSHKSNQPQHF. V is TRBV27 and J is TRBJ1-5; D not resolved. This CDR3 spans 13 amino acids. V dropped 5 bases and J dropped 1 base, with 6 bases sitting between them. The germline CDR1 and CDR2 sequences are MNHEY and SMNVEV (reference sequence).

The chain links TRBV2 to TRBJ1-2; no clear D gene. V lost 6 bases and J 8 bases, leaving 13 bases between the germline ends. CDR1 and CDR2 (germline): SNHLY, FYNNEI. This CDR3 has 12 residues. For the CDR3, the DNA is TGTGCCAGCAGAACATCTATGGGAGGCTACACCTTC. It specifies CASRTSMGGYTF.

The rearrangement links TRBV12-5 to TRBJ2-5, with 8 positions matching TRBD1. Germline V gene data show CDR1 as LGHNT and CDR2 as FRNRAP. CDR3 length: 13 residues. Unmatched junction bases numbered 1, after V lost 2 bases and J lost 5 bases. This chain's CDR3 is CASGLTGGETQYF. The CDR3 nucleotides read TGTGCTAGTGGTTTGACAGGGGGGGAGACCCAGTACTTC.